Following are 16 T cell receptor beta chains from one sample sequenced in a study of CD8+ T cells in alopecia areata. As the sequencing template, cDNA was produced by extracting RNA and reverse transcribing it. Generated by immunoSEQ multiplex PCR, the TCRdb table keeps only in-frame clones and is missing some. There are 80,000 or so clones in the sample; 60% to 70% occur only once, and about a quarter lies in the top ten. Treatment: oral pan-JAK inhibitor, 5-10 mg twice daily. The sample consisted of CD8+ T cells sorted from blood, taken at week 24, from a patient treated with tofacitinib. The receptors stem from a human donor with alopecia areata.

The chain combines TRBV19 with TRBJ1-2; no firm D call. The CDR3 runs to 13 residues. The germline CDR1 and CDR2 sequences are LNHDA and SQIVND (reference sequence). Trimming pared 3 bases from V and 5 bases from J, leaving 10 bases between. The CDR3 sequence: CASSISPWYGYTF. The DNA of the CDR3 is TGTGCCAGTAGTATCTCTCCTTGGTATGGCTACACCTTC.

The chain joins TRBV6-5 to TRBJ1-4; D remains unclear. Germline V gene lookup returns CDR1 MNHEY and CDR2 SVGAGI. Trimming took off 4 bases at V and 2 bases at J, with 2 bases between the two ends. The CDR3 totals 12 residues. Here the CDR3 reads CASSFTNEKLFF. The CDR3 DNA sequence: TGTGCCAGCAGTTTTACTAATGAAAAACTGTTTTTT.

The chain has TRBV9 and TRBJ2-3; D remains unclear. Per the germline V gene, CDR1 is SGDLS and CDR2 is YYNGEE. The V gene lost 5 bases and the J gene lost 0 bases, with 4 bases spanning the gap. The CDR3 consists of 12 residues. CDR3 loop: CASSSSTDTQYF. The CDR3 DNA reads TGTGCCAGCAGTTCCAGCACAGATACGCAGTATTTT.

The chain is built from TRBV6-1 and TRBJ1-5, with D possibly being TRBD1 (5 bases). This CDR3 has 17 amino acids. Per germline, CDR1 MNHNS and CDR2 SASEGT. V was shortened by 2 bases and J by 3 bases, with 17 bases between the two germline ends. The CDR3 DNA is TGTGCCAGCAGTGAATCCGTCTCAGGGAGGGCCAATCAGCCCCAGCATTTT. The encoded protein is CASSESVSGRANQPQHF.

The DNA of the CDR3 is TGTGCCAGCAGTTTCCCTGAGACAGGGGAGGCCGGGGAGCTGTTTTTT. Translation gives CASSFPETGEAGELFF. The chain links TRBV7-8 to TRBJ2-2; 8 nucleotides align to TRBD1. The length of the CDR3 is 16 residues. Looked up from germline, CDR1 is SGHVS and CDR2 is FQNEAQ. Unmatched junction bases numbered 12, after V lost 6 bases and J lost 6 bases.

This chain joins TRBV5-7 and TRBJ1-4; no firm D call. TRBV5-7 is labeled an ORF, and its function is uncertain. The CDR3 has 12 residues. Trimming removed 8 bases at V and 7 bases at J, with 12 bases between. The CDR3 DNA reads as TGTGCCAGACTGGGTGTCGGTGAAAAACTGTTTTTT. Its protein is CARLGVGEKLFF.

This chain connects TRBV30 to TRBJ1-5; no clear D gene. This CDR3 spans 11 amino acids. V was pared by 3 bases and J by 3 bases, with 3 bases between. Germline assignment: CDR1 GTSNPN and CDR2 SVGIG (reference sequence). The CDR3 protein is CAWRVNQPQHF. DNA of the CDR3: TGTGCCTGGAGAGTCAATCAGCCCCAGCATTTT.

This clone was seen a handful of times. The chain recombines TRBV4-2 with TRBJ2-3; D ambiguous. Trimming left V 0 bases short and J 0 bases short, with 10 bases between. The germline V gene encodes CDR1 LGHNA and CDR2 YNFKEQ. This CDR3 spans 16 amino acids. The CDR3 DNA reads TGTGCCAGCAGCCAAGATGGGTCCCTGAGCACAGATACGCAGTATTTT. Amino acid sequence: CASSQDGSLSTDTQYF.

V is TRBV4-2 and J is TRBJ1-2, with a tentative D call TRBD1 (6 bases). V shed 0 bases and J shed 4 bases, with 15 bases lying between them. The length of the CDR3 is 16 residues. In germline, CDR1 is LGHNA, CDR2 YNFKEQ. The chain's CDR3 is CASSQDRPAGAYGYTF. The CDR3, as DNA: TGTGCCAGCAGCCAAGATCGACCGGCAGGGGCCTATGGCTACACCTTC.

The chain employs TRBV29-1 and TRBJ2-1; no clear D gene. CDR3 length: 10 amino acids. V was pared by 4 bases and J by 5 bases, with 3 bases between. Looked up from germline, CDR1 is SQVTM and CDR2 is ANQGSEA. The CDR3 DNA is TGCAGCGTTGGGGACAATGAGCAGTTCTTC. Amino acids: CSVGDNEQFF.

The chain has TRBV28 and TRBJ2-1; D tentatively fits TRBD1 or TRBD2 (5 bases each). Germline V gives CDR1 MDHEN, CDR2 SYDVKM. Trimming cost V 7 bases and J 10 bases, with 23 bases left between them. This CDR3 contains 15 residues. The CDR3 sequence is CASTYTGPSSPEQFF. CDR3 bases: TGTGCCAGCACCTACACGGGACCCTCCTCCCCCGAGCAGTTCTTC.

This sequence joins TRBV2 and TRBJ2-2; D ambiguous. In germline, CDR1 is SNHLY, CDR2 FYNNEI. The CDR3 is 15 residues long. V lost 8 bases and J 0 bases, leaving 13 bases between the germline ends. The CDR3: CASLNTFANTGELFF. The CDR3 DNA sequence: TGTGCCAGCCTAAACACGTTCGCGAACACCGGGGAGCTGTTTTTT.

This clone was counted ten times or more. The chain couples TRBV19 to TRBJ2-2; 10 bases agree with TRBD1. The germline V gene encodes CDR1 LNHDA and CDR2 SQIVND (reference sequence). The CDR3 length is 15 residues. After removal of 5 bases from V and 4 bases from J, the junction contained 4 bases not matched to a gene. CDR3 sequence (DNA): TGTGCCAGTAGTCAGGGGACAGGGGTCACCGGGGAGCTGTTTTTT. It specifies CASSQGTGVTGELFF.

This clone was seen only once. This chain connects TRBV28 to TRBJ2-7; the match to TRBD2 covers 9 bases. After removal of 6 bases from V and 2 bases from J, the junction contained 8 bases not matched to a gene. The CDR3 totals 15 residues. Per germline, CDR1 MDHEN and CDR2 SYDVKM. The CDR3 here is CASSLLAGETYEQYF. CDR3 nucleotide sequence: TGTGCCAGCAGCCTCTTAGCGGGAGAGACCTACGAGCAGTACTTC.

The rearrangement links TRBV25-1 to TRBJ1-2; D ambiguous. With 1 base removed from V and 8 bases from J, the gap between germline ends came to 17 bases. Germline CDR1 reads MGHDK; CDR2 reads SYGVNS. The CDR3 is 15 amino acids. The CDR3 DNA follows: TGTGCCAGCAGTGAATTGGTTAGCACTTTCCGCGGCTACACCTTC. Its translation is CASSELVSTFRGYTF.

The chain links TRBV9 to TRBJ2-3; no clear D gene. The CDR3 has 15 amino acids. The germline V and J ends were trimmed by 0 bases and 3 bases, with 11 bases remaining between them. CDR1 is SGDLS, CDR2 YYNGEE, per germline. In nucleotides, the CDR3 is TGTGCCAGCAGCGTAGAAAGTGGTGGGACAGATACGCAGTATTTT. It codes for CASSVESGGTDTQYF.